The 3 T cell receptor beta chains given below trace back to one sample, sequenced in a study of cytomegalovirus exposure and HLA in healthy donors. It was with 60 Vbeta and 13 Jbeta primers that the PCR ran. Clones were sequenced by immunoSEQ multiplex PCR, and TCRdb holds only the in-frame ones, with some missing. The sample has about 74,000 clones; the top ten hold 6.5% to 9%. The sample taken for sequencing was PBMCs. These receptors were collected from a female donor in good health and CMV-seropositive.

The chain employs TRBV19 and TRBJ2-2; maybe TRBD2 (6 bases). The germline V gene encodes CDR1 LNHDA and CDR2 SQIVND (reference sequence). The CDR3 is 14 residues long. V lost 1 base and J lost 6, with 9 bases in between. DNA for the CDR3: TGTGCCAGTAGTATAGGGAGGGATGCCGGGGAGCTGTTTTTT. It encodes CASSIGRDAGELFF.

The V call is TRBV5-1, the J call TRBJ2-4; TRBD2 agrees at 7 bases. V dropped 0 bases and J dropped 6; count of bases not matched to a gene: 3. CDR3 length: 14 residues. The germline gives CDR1 SGHRS, CDR2 YFSETQ. In nucleotides, the CDR3 is TGCGCCAGCAGCTTGGTGCAGCGGGGAAACATTCAGTACTTC. This translates into CASSLVQRGNIQYF.

The chain is built from TRBV6-6 and TRBJ1-2, with 7 bases fitting TRBD1. The germline V gene has CDR1 MNHNY and CDR2 SVGAGI (reference sequence). Trimming cost V 2 bases and J 4 bases; bases outside gene matches: 4. The CDR3 covers 14 residues. CDR3 in amino acids: CASSYKAGGYGYTF. CDR3 coding DNA: TGTGCCAGCAGTTACAAGGCAGGGGGCTATGGCTACACCTTC.